This T cell receptor beta chain was sequenced in a study of blood T cell repertoires in COVID-19. As processed by the authors: Reference gene primer amplification in the assay estimated nucleated cell counts. The assay was immunoSEQ multiplex PCR, and TCRdb's table has in-frame clones only and misses some. The V and J calls and clone size are taken from that table; D and trimming were inferred from the DNA. This table holds around 500,000 clones, 88% found once. Donors were grouped by their self-reported clinical history. Two negative PCRs, clearance, or symptom resolution were required of recovered Cohort 3 donors. V lost 7 bases and J 4 bases, leaving 13 bases between the germline ends. The germline V gene encodes CDR1 MNHEY and CDR2 SVGAGI. CDR3 length: 13 residues.

This clonotype was sampled from a woman aged 60 to 75 who had recovered from COVID-19. The specimen was PBMCs or T cells enriched from blood (not recorded which). The chain is built from TRBV6-5 and TRBJ1-2; D may be TRBD1 (5 bases). Here the CDR3 DNA reads TGTGCCAGCATCGGTGGGGCACGCTATGGCTACACCTTC. Protein sequence: CASIGGARYGYTF.